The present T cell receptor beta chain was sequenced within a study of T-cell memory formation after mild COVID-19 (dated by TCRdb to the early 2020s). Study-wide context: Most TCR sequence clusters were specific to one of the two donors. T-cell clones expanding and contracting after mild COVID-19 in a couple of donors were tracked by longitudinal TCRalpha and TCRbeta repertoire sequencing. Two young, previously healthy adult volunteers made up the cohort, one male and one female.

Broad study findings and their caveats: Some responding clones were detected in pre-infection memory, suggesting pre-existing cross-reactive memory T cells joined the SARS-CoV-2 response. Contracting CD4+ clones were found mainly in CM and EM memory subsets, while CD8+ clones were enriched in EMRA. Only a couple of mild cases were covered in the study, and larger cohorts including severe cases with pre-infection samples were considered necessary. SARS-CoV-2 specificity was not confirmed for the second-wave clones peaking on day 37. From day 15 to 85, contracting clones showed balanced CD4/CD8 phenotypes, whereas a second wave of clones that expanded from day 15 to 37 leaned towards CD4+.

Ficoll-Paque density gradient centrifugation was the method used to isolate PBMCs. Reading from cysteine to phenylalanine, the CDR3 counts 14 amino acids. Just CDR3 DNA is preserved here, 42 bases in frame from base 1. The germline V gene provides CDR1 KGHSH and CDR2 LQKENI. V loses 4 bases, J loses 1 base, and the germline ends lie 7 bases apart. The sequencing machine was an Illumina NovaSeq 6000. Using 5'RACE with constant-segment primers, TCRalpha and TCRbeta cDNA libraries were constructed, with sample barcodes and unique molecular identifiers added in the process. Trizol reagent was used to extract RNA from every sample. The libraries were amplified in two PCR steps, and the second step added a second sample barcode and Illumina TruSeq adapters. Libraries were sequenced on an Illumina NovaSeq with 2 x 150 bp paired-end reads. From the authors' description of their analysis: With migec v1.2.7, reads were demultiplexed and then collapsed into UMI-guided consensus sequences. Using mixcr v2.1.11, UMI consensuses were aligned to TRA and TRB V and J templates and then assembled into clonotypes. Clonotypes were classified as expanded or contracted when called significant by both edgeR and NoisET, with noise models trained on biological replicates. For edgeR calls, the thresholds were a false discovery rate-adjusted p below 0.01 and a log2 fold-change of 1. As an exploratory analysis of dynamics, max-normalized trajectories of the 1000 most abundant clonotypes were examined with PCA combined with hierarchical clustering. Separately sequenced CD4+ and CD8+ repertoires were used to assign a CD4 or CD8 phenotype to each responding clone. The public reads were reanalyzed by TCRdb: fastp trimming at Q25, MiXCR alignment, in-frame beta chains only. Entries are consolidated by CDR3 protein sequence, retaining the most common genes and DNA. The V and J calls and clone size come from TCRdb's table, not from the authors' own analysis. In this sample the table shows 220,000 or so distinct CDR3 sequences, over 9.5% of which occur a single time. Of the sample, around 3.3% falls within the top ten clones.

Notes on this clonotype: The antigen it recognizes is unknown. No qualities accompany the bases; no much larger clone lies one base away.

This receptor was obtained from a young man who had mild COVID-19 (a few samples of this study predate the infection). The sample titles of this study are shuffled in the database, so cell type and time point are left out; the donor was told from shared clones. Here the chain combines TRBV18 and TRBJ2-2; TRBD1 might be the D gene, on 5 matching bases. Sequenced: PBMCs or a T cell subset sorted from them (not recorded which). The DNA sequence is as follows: TGTGCCAGCTCACAAGGACAGAACACCGGGGAGCTGTTTTTT. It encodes CASSQGQNTGELFF. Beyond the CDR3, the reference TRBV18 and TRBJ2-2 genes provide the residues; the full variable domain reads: NAGVMQNPRHLVRRRGQEARLRCSPMKGHSHVYWYRQLPEEGLKFMVYLQKENIIDESGMPKERFSAEFPKEGPSILRIQQVVRGDSAAYFCASSQGQNTGELFFGEGSRLTVL.